Below are 6 T cell receptor beta chains sequenced from a single sample in a study of T-cell reconstitution after alpha-beta-depleted transplantation in children. Unique molecular identifiers were used to barcode this TCRbeta library. A single record per CDR3 protein comes from TCRdb applying MiXCR to the PCR reads. The data show roughly 790,000 distinct CDR3 sequences, with 16% seen just once and around 5.3% held by the top ten. The sample in question was PBMCs, mostly from graft donor cells, obtained 360 days after TCRalphabeta/CD19-depleted stem cell transplant. The receptors derive from a male patient between 10 and 17 years old who had a stem cell transplant for acute lymphoblastic leukemia, so the T cells may come from the graft donor.

This clonotype showed up just a few times. The gene calls are TRBV10-3 and TRBJ2-5; 11 bases match TRBD2. Looked up from germline, CDR1 is ENHRY and CDR2 is SYGVKD. The CDR3 runs 16 residues. V lost 8 bases and J lost 2; bases outside the gene matches: 10. The CDR3 protein is CAIFSGRAGRQETQYF. For the CDR3, the DNA is TGTGCCATCTTTAGCGGGAGGGCCGGCCGACAAGAGACCCAGTACTTC.

The rearrangement links TRBV27 to TRBJ2-1; D gene ambiguous. The CDR3 is 18 residues long. V was clipped by 4 bases and J by 6 bases, with 25 bases between them. From germline, CDR1 is MNHEY and CDR2 SMNVEV (reference sequence). The CDR3 DNA is TGTGCCAGCAGTTACCGGGCCGGGTCAGAGCTAAGAGGCAATGAGCAGTTCTTC. This encodes CASSYRAGSELRGNEQFF.

The sample holds a few counts of this clonotype. The chain recombines TRBV2 with TRBJ2-3, with D maybe TRBD2 (6 bases). The CDR3 loop spans 14 amino acids. V shed 7 bases and J shed 4 bases, with 15 bases lying between them. Germline CDR1 and CDR2: SNHLY and FYNNEI. The CDR3 region is CASTIAGSADTQYF. The CDR3 region has the DNA TGTGCCAGCACCATCGCGGGAAGCGCAGATACGCAGTATTTT.

The rearrangement uses TRBV5-1 and TRBJ2-6; 13 bases match TRBD2. CDR1 and CDR2 (germline): SGHRS, YFSETQ. Trimming took 1 base from V and 0 from J; bases not matched to a gene: 7. The CDR3 contains 20 residues. This CDR3 is CASSLYQRLAGGSGANVLTF. CDR3 DNA sequence: TGCGCCAGCAGCTTGTACCAAAGACTAGCGGGGGGCTCTGGGGCCAACGTCCTGACTTTC.

This clonotype was counted a few times. The chain links TRBV7-9 to TRBJ2-3; D gene uncertain. Trimming took off 2 bases at V and 4 bases at J, with 10 bases between the two ends. The CDR3 is 14 amino acids. Per the germline V gene, CDR1 is SEHNR and CDR2 is FQNEAQ (reference sequence). The CDR3: CASSLPQASDTQYF. Written as DNA, the CDR3 is TGTGCCAGCAGCTTACCCCAGGCATCAGATACGCAGTATTTT. Supplemented by reference TRBV7-9 and TRBJ2-3, the full variable domain reads DTGVSQNPRHKITKRGQNVTFRCDPISEHNRLYWYRQTLGQGPEFLTYFQNEAQLEKSRLLSDRFSAERPKGSFSTLEIQRTEQGDSAMYLCASSLPQASDTQYFGPGTRLTVL.

This clonotype showed up many times. The J gene is TRBJ2-5, the V gene TRBV10-3; D uncertain. Trimming took off 0 bases at V and 5 bases at J, with 10 bases between the two ends. CDR1 is ENHRY, CDR2 SYGVKD, per germline. CDR3 length: 14 amino acids. This CDR3 is CAISESVEAETQYF. The DNA for the CDR3 is TGTGCCATCAGTGAGTCGGTAGAGGCGGAGACCCAGTACTTC.